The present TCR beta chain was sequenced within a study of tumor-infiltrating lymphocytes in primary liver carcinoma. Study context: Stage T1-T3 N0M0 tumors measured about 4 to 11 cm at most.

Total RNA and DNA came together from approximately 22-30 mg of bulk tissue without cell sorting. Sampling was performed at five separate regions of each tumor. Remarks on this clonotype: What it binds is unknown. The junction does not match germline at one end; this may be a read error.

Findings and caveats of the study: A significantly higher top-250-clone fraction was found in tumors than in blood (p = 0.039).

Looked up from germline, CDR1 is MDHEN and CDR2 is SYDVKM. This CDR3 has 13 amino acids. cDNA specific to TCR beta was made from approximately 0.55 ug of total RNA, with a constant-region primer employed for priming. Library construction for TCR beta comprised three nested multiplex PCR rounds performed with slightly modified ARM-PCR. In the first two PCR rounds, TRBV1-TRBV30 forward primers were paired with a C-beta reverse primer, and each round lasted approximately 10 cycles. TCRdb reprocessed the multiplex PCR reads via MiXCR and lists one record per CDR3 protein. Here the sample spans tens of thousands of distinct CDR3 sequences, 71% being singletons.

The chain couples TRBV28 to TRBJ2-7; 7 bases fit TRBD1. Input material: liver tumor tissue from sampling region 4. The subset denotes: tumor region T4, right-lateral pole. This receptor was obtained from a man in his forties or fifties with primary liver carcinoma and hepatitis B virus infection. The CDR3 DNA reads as TGTGTCAGCAGTCCGACAGGGAACTACGAGCAGTACTTC. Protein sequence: CVSSPTGNYEQYF.